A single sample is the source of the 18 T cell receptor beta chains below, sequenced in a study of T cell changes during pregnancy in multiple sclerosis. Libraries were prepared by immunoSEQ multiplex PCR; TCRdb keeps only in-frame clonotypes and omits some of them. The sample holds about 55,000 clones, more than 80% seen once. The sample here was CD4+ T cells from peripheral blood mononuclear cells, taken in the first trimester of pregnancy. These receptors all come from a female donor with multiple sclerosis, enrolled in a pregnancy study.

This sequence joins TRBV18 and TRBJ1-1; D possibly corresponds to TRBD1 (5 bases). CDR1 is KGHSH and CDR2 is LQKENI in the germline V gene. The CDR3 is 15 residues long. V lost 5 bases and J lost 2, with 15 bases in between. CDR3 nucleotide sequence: TGTGCCAGCTCATCCTACGACAGCCCTAACACTGAAGCTTTCTTT. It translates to CASSSYDSPNTEAFF.

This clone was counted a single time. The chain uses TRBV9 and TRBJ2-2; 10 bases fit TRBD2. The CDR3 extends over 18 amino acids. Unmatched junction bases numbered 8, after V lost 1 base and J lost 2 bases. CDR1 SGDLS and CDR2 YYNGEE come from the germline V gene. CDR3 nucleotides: TGTGCCAGCAGCGTAACCGGAGGACTAGCGGCTAACACCGGGGAGCTGTTTTTT. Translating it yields CASSVTGGLAANTGELFF.

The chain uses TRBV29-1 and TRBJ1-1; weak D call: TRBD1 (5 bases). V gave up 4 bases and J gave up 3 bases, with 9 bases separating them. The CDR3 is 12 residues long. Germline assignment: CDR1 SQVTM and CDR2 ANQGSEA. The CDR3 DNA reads TGCAGCGTTGGGGGGAGGGACACTGAAGCTTTCTTT. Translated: CSVGGRDTEAFF.

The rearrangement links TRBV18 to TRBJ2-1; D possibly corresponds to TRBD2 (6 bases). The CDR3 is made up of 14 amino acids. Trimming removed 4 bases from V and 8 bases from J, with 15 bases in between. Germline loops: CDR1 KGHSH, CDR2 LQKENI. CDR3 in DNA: TGTGCCAGCTCACGGAGGGCGGATGGTTATGAGCAGTTCTTC. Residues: CASSRRADGYEQFF.

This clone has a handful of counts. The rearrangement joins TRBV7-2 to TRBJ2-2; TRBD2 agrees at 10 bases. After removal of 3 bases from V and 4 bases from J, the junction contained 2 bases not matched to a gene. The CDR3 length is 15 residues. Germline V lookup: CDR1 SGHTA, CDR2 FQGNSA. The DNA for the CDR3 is TGTGCCAGCAGCTTGAGCGGGAGGGCCACCGGGGAGCTGTTTTTT. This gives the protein CASSLSGRATGELFF.

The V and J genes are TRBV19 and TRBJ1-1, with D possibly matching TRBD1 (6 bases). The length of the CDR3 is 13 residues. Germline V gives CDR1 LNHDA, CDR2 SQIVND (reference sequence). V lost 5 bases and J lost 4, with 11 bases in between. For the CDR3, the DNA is TGTGCCAGTAGTTACAGGGAGGGCACTGAAGCTTTCTTT. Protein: CASSYREGTEAFF.

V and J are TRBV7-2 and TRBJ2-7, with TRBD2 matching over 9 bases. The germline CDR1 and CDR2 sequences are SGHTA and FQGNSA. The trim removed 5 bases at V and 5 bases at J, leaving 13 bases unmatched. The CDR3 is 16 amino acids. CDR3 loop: CASSLTQAGGLNEQYF. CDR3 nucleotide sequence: TGTGCCAGCAGCCTCACCCAAGCGGGAGGATTGAACGAGCAGTACTTC.

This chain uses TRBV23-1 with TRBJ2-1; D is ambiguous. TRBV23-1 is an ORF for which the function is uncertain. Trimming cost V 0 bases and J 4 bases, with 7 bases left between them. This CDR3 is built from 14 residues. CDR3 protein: CASSQSGGYNEQFF. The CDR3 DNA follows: TGCGCCAGCAGTCAATCCGGCGGATACAATGAGCAGTTCTTC.

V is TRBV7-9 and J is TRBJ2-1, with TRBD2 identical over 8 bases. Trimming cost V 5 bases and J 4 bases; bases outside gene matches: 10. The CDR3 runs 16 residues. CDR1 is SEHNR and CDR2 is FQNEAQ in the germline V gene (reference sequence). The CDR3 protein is CASSLGGSGAYNEQFF. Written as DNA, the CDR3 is TGTGCCAGCAGCCTTGGGGGTAGCGGGGCGTACAATGAGCAGTTCTTC.

The CDR3 spells CASSPLTSGRSADTQYF. The CDR3 nucleotides are TGTGCCAGCTCACCACTTACTAGCGGGAGGTCCGCAGATACGCAGTATTTT. V and J are TRBV18 and TRBJ2-3; TRBD2 aligns across 12 bases. CDR3 length equals 17 residues. V shed 1 base, J shed 4 bases, and the junction held 6 bases outside the gene matches. From germline, CDR1 is KGHSH and CDR2 LQKENI.

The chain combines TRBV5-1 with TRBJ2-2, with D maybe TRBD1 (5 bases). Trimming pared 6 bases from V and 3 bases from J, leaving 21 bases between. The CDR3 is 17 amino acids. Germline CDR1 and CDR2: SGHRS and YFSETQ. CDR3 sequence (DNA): TGCGCCAGCACCCAGCTTAAAAGGGGCAGGGACACCGGGGAGCTGTTTTTT. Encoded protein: CASTQLKRGRDTGELFF.

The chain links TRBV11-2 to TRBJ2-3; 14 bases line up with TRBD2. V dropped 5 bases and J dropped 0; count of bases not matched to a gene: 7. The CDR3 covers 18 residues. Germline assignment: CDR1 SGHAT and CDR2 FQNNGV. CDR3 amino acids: CASSPGLAGGQSTDTQYF. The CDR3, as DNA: TGTGCCAGCAGCCCCGGACTAGCGGGAGGTCAAAGCACAGATACGCAGTATTTT.

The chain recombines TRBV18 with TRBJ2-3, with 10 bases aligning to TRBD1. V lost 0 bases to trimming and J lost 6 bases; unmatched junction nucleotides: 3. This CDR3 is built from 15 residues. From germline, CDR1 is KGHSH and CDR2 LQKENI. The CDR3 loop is CASSPPTGGGDTQYF. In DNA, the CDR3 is TGTGCCAGCTCACCACCGACAGGGGGCGGGGATACGCAGTATTTT.

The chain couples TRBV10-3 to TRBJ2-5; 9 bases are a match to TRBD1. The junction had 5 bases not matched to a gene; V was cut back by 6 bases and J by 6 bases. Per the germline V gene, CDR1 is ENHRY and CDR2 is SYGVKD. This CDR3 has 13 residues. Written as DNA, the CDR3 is TGTGCCATCAGGGACAGGGGAGGGCAGACCCAGTACTTC. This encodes CAIRDRGGQTQYF.

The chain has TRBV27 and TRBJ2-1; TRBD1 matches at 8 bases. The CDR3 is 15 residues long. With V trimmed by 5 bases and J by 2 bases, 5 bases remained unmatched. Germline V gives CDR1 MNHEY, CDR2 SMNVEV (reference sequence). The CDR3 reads CASSPDRGPYNEQFF. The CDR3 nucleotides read TGTGCCAGCAGTCCAGACAGGGGCCCCTACAATGAGCAGTTCTTC.

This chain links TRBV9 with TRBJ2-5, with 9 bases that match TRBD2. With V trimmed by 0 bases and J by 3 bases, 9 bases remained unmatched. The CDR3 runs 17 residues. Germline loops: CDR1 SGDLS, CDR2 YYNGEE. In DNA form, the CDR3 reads TGTGCCAGCAGCGTAGATGGGTTAGCGGGGGTTAAAGAGACCCAGTACTTC. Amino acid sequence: CASSVDGLAGVKETQYF.

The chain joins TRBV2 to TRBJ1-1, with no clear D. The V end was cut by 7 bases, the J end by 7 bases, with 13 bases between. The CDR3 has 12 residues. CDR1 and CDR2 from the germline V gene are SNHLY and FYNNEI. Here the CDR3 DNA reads TGTGCCAGCAATGACTTAACTGGTGAAGCTTTCTTT. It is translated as CASNDLTGEAFF.

CDR3 residues: CASTPTSVSYNEQFF. CDR3 nucleotides: TGTGCCAGTACTCCCACTAGCGTCTCCTACAATGAGCAGTTCTTC. The genes are TRBV19 and TRBJ2-1; 7 nucleotides line up with TRBD2. CDR3 length equals 15 residues. V was pared by 7 bases and J by 0 bases, with 6 bases of the junction left unmatched. The germline V gene encodes CDR1 LNHDA and CDR2 SQIVND (reference sequence).